One and the same sample provided the 17 T cell receptor beta chains below, sequenced in a study of shared T cell receptors in the human thymus. Repertoires were generated with immunoSEQ multiplex PCR, while TCRdb's copy carries only in-frame clones and drops some. The sample carries some 640,000 clones, about 87% recorded once. These same records also appear under a second study, on human thymus T cells.

Sequenced: thymocytes. The receptors were gathered from a boy younger than two with a congenital heart defect.

The rearrangement joins TRBV7-2 to TRBJ1-1; D is unresolved. The CDR3 has 13 residues. V lost 1 base, J lost 8 bases, and 11 bases lay in between. Germline CDR1 reads SGHTA; CDR2 reads FQGNSA. CDR3 DNA: TGTGCCAGCAGCTTAGGGCGGGCCTCCGAAGCTTTCTTT. This gives the protein CASSLGRASEAFF.

In its sample, this clone was seen once. This chain uses TRBV5-1 with TRBJ1-1; tentative D call: TRBD1 (6 bases). The CDR3 sequence is 16 residues long. V lost 0 bases, J lost 1 base, and 13 bases lay in between. Germline V lookup: CDR1 SGHRS, CDR2 YFSETQ. The CDR3: CASSLGDDRRNTEAFF. The CDR3 region has the DNA TGCGCCAGCAGCTTGGGGGACGACAGGAGGAACACTGAAGCTTTCTTT.

With regard to this clone: The identical CDR3 is also encoded by other nucleotide sequences in the sample. The chain is built from TRBV10-2 and TRBJ1-6; 8 positions agree with TRBD1. The ends lost 6 bases at V and 9 bases at J; junction bases unmatched: 10. This CDR3 comprises 15 residues. Germline CDR1 and CDR2: WSHSY and SAAADI. In DNA, the CDR3 is TGCGCCAGCAGAACTCTATGGACAGGGCGTTCACCCCTCCACTTT. Translated: CASRTLWTGRSPLHF.

The chain couples TRBV11-2 to TRBJ2-2; D is perhaps TRBD2 (7 bases). Germline CDR1 is SGHAT and CDR2 is FQNNGV. This CDR3 comprises 18 residues. V lost 1 base and J 3 bases, leaving 18 bases between the germline ends. The CDR3 here is CASSLGWEGHRDTGELFF. The CDR3 nucleotides read TGTGCCAGCAGCTTAGGATGGGAGGGTCACAGGGACACCGGGGAGCTGTTTTTT. The whole variable domain, filled in from reference TRBV11-2 and TRBJ2-2, reads EAGVAQSPRYKIIEKRQSVAFWCNPISGHATLYWYQQILGQGPKLLIQFQNNGVVDDSQLPKDRFSAERLKGVDSTLKIQPAKLEDSAVYLCASSLGWEGHRDTGELFFGEGSRLTVL.

This clone was observed a handful of times. The rearrangement links TRBV4-3 to TRBJ1-4; 7 positions match TRBD1. This CDR3 is 17 amino acids long. J lost 8 bases, V lost 0 bases, and 12 bases had no gene match. CDR1 and CDR2 (germline): LGHNA, YSLEER. The CDR3 DNA reads TGCGCCAGCAGCCAAGACCCCCCTCGACAGGGTCCGGAAAAACTGTTTTTT. Protein sequence: CASSQDPPRQGPEKLFF.

This chain joins TRBV11-2 and TRBJ2-7; 7 nucleotides match TRBD1. The CDR3 runs to 17 residues. The germline V gene encodes CDR1 SGHAT and CDR2 FQNNGV. The ends lost 6 bases at V and 4 bases at J; junction bases unmatched: 18. The CDR3 sequence is CASSSTENGQVVYEQYF. CDR3 DNA: TGTGCCAGCAGTTCTACTGAAAACGGACAGGTGGTTTACGAGCAGTACTTC.

V is TRBV5-6 and J is TRBJ1-1; TRBD1 matches 7 bases. CDR1 is SGHDT and CDR2 is YYEEEE in the germline V gene. Trimming at V came to 0 bases and at J to 2 bases, leaving 7 bases not matched to a gene. The CDR3 runs to 16 residues. The CDR3 sequence is CASSLGQGQLNTEAFF. For the CDR3, the DNA is TGTGCCAGCAGCTTGGGACAGGGCCAACTAAACACTGAAGCTTTCTTT.

A single count supports this clone. This chain joins TRBV11-2 and TRBJ2-2; 8 nucleotides match TRBD2. CDR3 length equals 14 residues. Germline V lookup: CDR1 SGHAT, CDR2 FQNNGV. V shed 5 bases, J shed 4 bases, and the junction held 3 bases outside the gene matches. The CDR3 nucleotides are TGTGCCAGCAGCCCCGCGGGAGGCACCGGGGAGCTGTTTTTT. Its translation: CASSPAGGTGELFF. Looking up the rest from reference TRBV11-2 and TRBJ2-2 gives the full variable domain: EAGVAQSPRYKIIEKRQSVAFWCNPISGHATLYWYQQILGQGPKLLIQFQNNGVVDDSQLPKDRFSAERLKGVDSTLKIQPAKLEDSAVYLCASSPAGGTGELFFGEGSRLTVL.

The rearrangement uses TRBV6-6 and TRBJ1-4; 7 bases are shared with TRBD1. V lost 6 bases and J lost 5; bases outside the gene matches: 12. The CDR3 spans 16 residues. CDR1 is MNHNY and CDR2 is SVGAGI in the germline V gene (reference sequence). CDR3 DNA: TGTGCCAGCAGATTGCCCCGACAGGGACCGAATGAAAAACTGTTTTTT. Encoded protein: CASRLPRQGPNEKLFF.

The chain couples TRBV7-2 to TRBJ1-1; tentative D call: TRBD1 (5 bases). Germline V gene sequence: CDR1 SGHTA, CDR2 FQGNSA. The ends were cut back, 7 bases at V and 1 base at J, with 13 bases in the middle. The CDR3 is 14 amino acids. CDR3 sequence (DNA): TGTGCCAGCACTACGGGGGTTCCGAACACTGAAGCTTTCTTT. Protein sequence: CASTTGVPNTEAFF. The whole variable domain, filled in from reference TRBV7-2 and TRBJ1-1, reads GAGVSQSPSNKVTEKGKDVELRCDPISGHTALYWYRQSLGQGLEFLIYFQGNSAPDKSGLPSDRFSAERTGGSVSTLTIQRTQQEDSAVYLCASTTGVPNTEAFFGQGTRLTVV.

V gene TRBV28 combines with J gene TRBJ1-6, with TRBD1 as a possible D gene (6 bases). V shed 7 bases and J shed 5 bases, with 15 bases lying between them. This CDR3 has 15 amino acids. The germline V gene has CDR1 MDHEN and CDR2 SYDVKM. The DNA for the CDR3 is TGTGCCAGCACCCAGACAGGAGGACATAATTCACCCCTCCACTTT. This translates into CASTQTGGHNSPLHF.

The CDR3 region is CASSLETGELCNEQFF. CDR3 bases: TGTGCCAGCAGCTTGGAAACAGGGGAGTTATGCAATGAGCAGTTCTTC. V is TRBV5-4 and J is TRBJ2-1, with 7 bases fitting TRBD1. In germline, CDR1 is SGHNT, CDR2 YYREEE (reference sequence). V lost 0 bases to trimming and J lost 6 bases; unmatched junction nucleotides: 9. The CDR3 has 16 residues.

The rearrangement uses TRBV18 and TRBJ2-7; 8 positions match TRBD1. Trimming at V came to 6 bases and at J to 7 bases, leaving 11 bases not matched to a gene. Germline V gives CDR1 KGHSH, CDR2 LQKENI. The CDR3 sequence is 14 residues long. CDR3 protein: CASSPKPGQEEQYF. DNA for the CDR3: TGTGCCAGCTCCCCAAAACCGGGACAGGAGGAGCAGTACTTC.

The chain recombines TRBV5-1 with TRBJ1-5, with TRBD1 matching 7 bases. This CDR3 comprises 17 residues. Trimming cost V 5 bases and J 0 bases; bases outside gene matches: 11. Germline loops: CDR1 SGHRS, CDR2 YFSETQ. The CDR3 coding sequence is TGCGCCAGCAGTCCAACTTCCGGGACAGCTAGCAATCAGCCCCAGCATTTT. This translates into CASSPTSGTASNQPQHF.

J is TRBJ2-7 and V is TRBV11-2; 9 nucleotides align to TRBD1. The J segment lost 0 bases and the V segment lost 4 bases, leaving 10 bases of the junction unmatched. This CDR3 region has 17 residues. Germline V gene lookup returns CDR1 SGHAT and CDR2 FQNNGV. CDR3 coding DNA: TGTGCCAGCAGCTCGCGAAAAGGGACAGGGAGCTCCTACGAGCAGTACTTC. Its protein product is CASSSRKGTGSSYEQYF.

V and J are TRBV7-2 and TRBJ1-3; D not resolved. Trimming shortened V by 7 bases and J by 3 bases, and 7 bases separated the two germline ends. CDR1 and CDR2 from the germline V gene are SGHTA and FQGNSA. This CDR3 spans 12 amino acids. The CDR3 coding sequence is TGTGCCAGCACCTATGTTGGAAACACCATATATTTT. Translation gives CASTYVGNTIYF.

The V and J genes are TRBV28 and TRBJ1-1, with unresolved D. This CDR3 has 14 residues. The V end lost 4 bases, the J end lost 4 bases, and 13 bases lay between the germline ends. Germline CDR1 is MDHEN and CDR2 is SYDVKM. This CDR3 reads CASSSVGAGTEAFF. CDR3 bases: TGTGCCAGCAGTTCGGTCGGAGCGGGCACTGAAGCTTTCTTT. Using reference TRBV28 and TRBJ1-1 for the parts outside the CDR3, the full variable domain is DVKVTQSSRYLVKRTGEKVFLECVQDMDHENMFWYRQDPGLGLRLIYFSYDVKMKEKGDIPEGYSVSREKKERFSLILESASTNQTSMYLCASSSVGAGTEAFFGQGTRLTVV.